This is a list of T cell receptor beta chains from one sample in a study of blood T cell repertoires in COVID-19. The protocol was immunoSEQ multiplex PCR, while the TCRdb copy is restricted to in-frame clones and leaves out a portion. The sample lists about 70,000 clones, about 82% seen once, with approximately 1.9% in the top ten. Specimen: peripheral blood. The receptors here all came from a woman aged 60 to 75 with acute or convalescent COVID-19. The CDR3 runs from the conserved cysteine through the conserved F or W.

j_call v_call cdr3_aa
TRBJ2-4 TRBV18 CASSPERQLAKNIQYF
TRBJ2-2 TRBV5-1 CASSSTYTGELFF
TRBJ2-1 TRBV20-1 CSAKKLGEQFF
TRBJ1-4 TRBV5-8 CASSRGTGGINEKLFF
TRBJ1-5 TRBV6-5 CASTAGVGSNQPQHF
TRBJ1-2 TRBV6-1 CASSDPGRAYGYTF
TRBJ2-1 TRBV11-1 CASSLNRVNEQFF
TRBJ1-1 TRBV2 CASVGELNTEAFF
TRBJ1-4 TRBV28 CASLGAQREKLFF
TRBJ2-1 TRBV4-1 CASSRYGLAGVGEQFF
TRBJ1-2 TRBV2 CASITGPPNYGYTF
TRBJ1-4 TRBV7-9 CASSSAHRGLYEKLFF
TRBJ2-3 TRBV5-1 CASSLSRGGSDTQYF
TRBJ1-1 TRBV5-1 CASSLDGQGASPGQGTEAFF
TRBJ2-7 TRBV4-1 CASSPKDWSYEQYF
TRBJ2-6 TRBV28 CASSLVTAGANVLTF
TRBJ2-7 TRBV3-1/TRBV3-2 CASSWGGNEQYF
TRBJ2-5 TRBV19 CASSIGGVDKTQYF
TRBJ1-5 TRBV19 CASTFLGHSNQPQHF
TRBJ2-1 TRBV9 CASSGHTGDEQFF
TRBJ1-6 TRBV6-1 CASSEQRWNSPLHF
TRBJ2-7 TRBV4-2 CASSQGLAEAYEQYF